This T cell receptor beta chain derives from a study of blood T cell repertoires in COVID-19. The ends were cut back, 1 base at V and 2 bases at J, with 5 bases in the middle. Per germline, CDR1 SEHNR and CDR2 FQNEAQ (reference sequence). The CDR3 loop spans 13 amino acids. The method was immunoSEQ multiplex PCR; TCRdb's version includes in-frame clones alone and lacks a portion of them. The sample lists around 380,000 clones, 70% to 85% occurring once. This receptor was taken from a human donor with acute or convalescent COVID-19. The donor label of this sample is uncertain. The sequencing sample was made of peripheral blood. The V gene is TRBV7-9, the J gene TRBJ1-1; D unclear. The CDR3 here is CASSLGSNTEAFF. Written as DNA, the CDR3 is TGTGCCAGCAGCTTAGGGAGTAACACTGAAGCTTTCTTT.